The 21 T cell receptor beta chains in this list originate from one sample, sequenced in a study of CD8 T cells in ankylosing spondylitis. Overall study results and limits: A TCR beta motif of under ten highly homologous variants appeared characteristic of ankylosing spondylitis blood.

Which antigens these TCRs recognize remains unknown. TCRdb called the 5' RACE reads again in MiXCR, with one record for every CDR3 protein. Of approximately 300,000 distinct CDR3 sequences listed, 7% to 9% are singletons. Source material: blood, either unsorted or a sorted T cell fraction (not recorded which). Receptors originate from a male donor with ankylosing spondylitis.

This clonotype turned up a few times. The chain recombines TRBV11-3 with TRBJ1-1; possible D gene TRBD1, 6 bases. Trimming left V 1 base short and J 5 bases short, with 14 bases between. The CDR3 is 15 residues long. Per germline, CDR1 SGHNT and CDR2 YENEEA. Written as DNA, the CDR3 is TGTGCCAGCAGCTTAGTTGGTGGGGGGGCTACTGAAGCTTTCTTT. It codes for CASSLVGGGATEAFF. Full variable domain (outside the CDR3, taken from reference TRBV11-3 and TRBJ1-1): EAGVVQSPRYKIIEKKQPVAFWCNPISGHNTLYWYLQNLGQGPELLIRYENEEAVDDSQLPKDRFSAERLKGVDSTLKIQPAELGDSAVYLCASSLVGGGATEAFFGQGTRLTVV.

CDR3 nucleotides: TGTGCCACCAGCAGAGAGGGACTAGCGGGACTAGAGCAGTACTTC. It encodes CATSREGLAGLEQYF. This chain uses TRBV15 with TRBJ2-7; 13 bases align to TRBD2. After removal of 0 bases from V and 7 bases from J, the junction contained 3 bases not matched to a gene. The length of the CDR3 is 15 residues. The germline CDR1 and CDR2 sequences are LNHNV and YYDKDF (reference sequence).

This clonotype was picked up a small number of times. The CDR3 spells CASSSARTGGTDTQYF. DNA of the CDR3: TGCGCCAGCAGCTCTGCCCGGACAGGGGGCACAGATACGCAGTATTTT. V and J are TRBV5-1 and TRBJ2-3, with 9 nucleotides matching TRBD1. Germline CDR1 reads SGHRS; CDR2 reads YFSETQ. The CDR3 is 16 residues long. Germline trimming cut 3 bases from V and 1 base from J; bases unmatched to any gene: 6. Supplemented by reference TRBV5-1 and TRBJ2-3, the full variable domain reads KAGVTQTPRYLIKTRGQQVTLSCSPISGHRSVSWYQQTPGQGLQFLFEYFSETQRNKGNFPGRFSGRQFSNSRSEMNVSTLELGDSALYLCASSSARTGGTDTQYFGPGTRLTVL.

This clonotype occurred a few times. This chain links TRBV12-3 or TRBV12-4 with TRBJ2-7; no clear D gene. The CDR3 covers 13 residues. Trimming shortened V by 3 bases and J by 5 bases, and 11 bases separated the two germline ends. The CDR3 loop reads CASSFGRFHEQYF. In DNA, the CDR3 is TGTGCCAGCAGTTTTGGTAGATTCCACGAGCAGTACTTC.

Ten or more counts support this clonotype. This rearrangement joins TRBV12-3 or TRBV12-4 to TRBJ2-3; the D is unclear. Between the trimmed V and J ends, which lost 4 bases and 4 bases, there was a span of 6 bases. The CDR3 has 12 amino acids. The CDR3 DNA reads TGTGCCAGCAGTTACTTCCCAGATACGCAGTATTTT. This encodes CASSYFPDTQYF.

The chain carries TRBV20-1 and TRBJ2-7; 8 bases are a match to TRBD1. CDR3 length: 14 residues. Germline lookup yields CDR1 DFQATT and CDR2 SNEGSKA (reference sequence). With 6 bases clipped from V and 2 bases from J, the junction kept 9 bases outside the gene matches. The CDR3 bases are TGCAGTGCCGCCCCGGGACAGGCTACCTACGAGCAGTACTTC. Its protein product is CSAAPGQATYEQYF.

This sequence joins TRBV5-5 and TRBJ2-3; D gene ambiguous. The CDR3 consists of 14 residues. Trimming removed 0 bases from V and 2 bases from J, with 7 bases in between. Germline V gene lookup returns CDR1 SGHKS and CDR2 YYEKEE (reference sequence). CDR3 coding DNA: TGTGCCAGCAGCTTGGTGTACTCCACAGATACGCAGTATTTT. Protein: CASSLVYSTDTQYF.

The chain recombines TRBV18 with TRBJ1-1, with 7 bases fitting TRBD1. Germline loops: CDR1 KGHSH, CDR2 LQKENI. This CDR3 has 15 amino acids. V dropped 6 bases and J dropped 1; count of bases not matched to a gene: 8. The CDR3 sequence: CASSTAGGENTEAFF. CDR3 bases: TGTGCCAGCTCGACCGCAGGGGGTGAGAACACTGAAGCTTTCTTT.

The chain recombines TRBV5-6 with TRBJ2-1; 12 bases match TRBD2. CDR3 length equals 18 residues. V gave up 4 bases and J gave up 4 bases; unmatched junction bases: 12. CDR1 and CDR2 (germline): SGHDT, YYEEEE. The CDR3 DNA is TGTGCCAGCAGCCCTCGCAGGTGGCTAGCGGGAGGGTACAATGAGCAGTTCTTC. It encodes CASSPRRWLAGGYNEQFF.

The table lists this clonotype with a few counts. The J gene is TRBJ2-3, the V gene TRBV5-6; no firm D call. The CDR3 consists of 13 residues. CDR1 is SGHDT, CDR2 YYEEEE, per germline. V was shortened by 5 bases and J by 0 bases, with 7 bases between the two germline ends. The CDR3 here is CASRYPSTDTQYF. CDR3 in DNA: TGTGCCAGCAGATACCCTAGCACAGATACGCAGTATTTT.

This chain connects TRBV27 to TRBJ2-5, with D maybe TRBD2 (6 bases). CDR3 length: 14 amino acids. Between the trimmed V and J ends, which lost 3 bases and 0 bases, there was a span of 8 bases. Germline-derived CDR1 and CDR2 are MNHEY and SMNVEV (reference sequence). DNA for the CDR3: TGTGCCAGCAGTTTTAGCGGCCACCAAGAGACCCAGTACTTC. It codes for CASSFSGHQETQYF.

The sample holds many counts of this clonotype. The chain employs TRBV11-2 and TRBJ2-5, with unresolved D. In germline, CDR1 is SGHAT, CDR2 FQNNGV. The length of the CDR3 is 14 residues. The V end lost 3 bases, the J end lost 3 bases, and 11 bases lay between the germline ends. CDR3 DNA sequence: TGTGCCAGCAGCTTTTTCTCCGCGAAAGAGACCCAGTACTTC. Its protein is CASSFFSAKETQYF.

The chain is built from TRBV29-1 and TRBJ1-1; 9 nucleotides align to TRBD1. Germline V gene sequence: CDR1 SQVTM, CDR2 ANQGSEA. J was trimmed by 1 base and V by 7 bases; bases with no gene match: 13. CDR3 length: 16 residues. The DNA for the CDR3 is TGCAGCGCAAGTCTGACGGGACAGGGCAGGAACACTGAAGCTTTCTTT. Its translation: CSASLTGQGRNTEAFF.

This clonotype was counted at least ten times. The chain is built from TRBV29-1 and TRBJ2-7, with TRBD1 matching over 8 bases. The germline gives CDR1 SQVTM, CDR2 ANQGSEA. V shed 8 bases, J shed 5 bases, and the junction held 8 bases outside the gene matches. This CDR3 comprises 12 residues. The CDR3 DNA sequence: TGCAGCACAGGGGGGTCCGCGGACGAGCAGTACTTC. It codes for CSTGGSADEQYF.

This clonotype was seen ten or more times. V and J are TRBV10-3 and TRBJ1-2; weak D call: TRBD1 (5 bases). The CDR3 contains 13 residues. Germline CDR1 reads ENHRY; CDR2 reads SYGVKD. The ends were cut back, 7 bases at V and 2 bases at J, with 11 bases in the middle. CDR3 nucleotides: TGTGCCATCACAGGTGGGGGAAACTATGGCTACACCTTC. Residues: CAITGGGNYGYTF.

This clonotype was counted many times. The chain has TRBV12-3 or TRBV12-4 and TRBJ2-7, with TRBD2 identical over 8 bases. With 6 bases clipped from V and 3 bases from J, the junction kept 7 bases outside the gene matches. CDR3 size: 14 residues. In DNA, the CDR3 is TGTGCCAGCAGCCCCGGGACTAGGATCTACGAGCAGTACTTC. It specifies CASSPGTRIYEQYF.

The rearrangement uses TRBV7-9 and TRBJ2-1, with 7 bases matching TRBD2. With 6 bases clipped from V and 3 bases from J, the junction kept 14 bases outside the gene matches. In germline, CDR1 is SEHNR, CDR2 FQNEAQ (reference sequence). The CDR3 length is 17 residues. In DNA form, the CDR3 reads TGTGCCAGCAGTTCTCCCTCCCGGGGGGAAAACTACAATGAGCAGTTCTTC. This encodes CASSSPSRGENYNEQFF.

This clonotype appeared many times. The chain combines TRBV12-3 or TRBV12-4 with TRBJ2-1; 11 nucleotides match TRBD2. The CDR3 consists of 15 residues. After removal of 1 base from V and 6 bases from J, the junction contained 2 bases not matched to a gene. In DNA form, the CDR3 reads TGTGCCAGCAGTTTAGTACTAGCGGGAGTCAATGAGCAGTTCTTC. Translating gives CASSLVLAGVNEQFF.

This clonotype was seen many times. The V call is TRBV10-3, the J call TRBJ2-2, with unresolved D. The CDR3 runs to 16 residues. Germline V gene sequence: CDR1 ENHRY, CDR2 SYGVKD. Trimming stripped 6 bases from V and 4 bases from J, with 18 bases between. The CDR3 DNA is TGTGCCATCAGCCGGGTGCCGGGCGCCGCCACCGGGGAGCTGTTTTTT. It translates to CAISRVPGAATGELFF.

This clonotype was seen a handful of times. The CDR3 nucleotides read TGTGCCAGCAGCGGGCTAACGTTGAGGGAAATAGCCAAAAACATTCAGTACTTC. Translating it yields CASSGLTLREIAKNIQYF. The chain couples TRBV2 to TRBJ2-4, with a possible D match to TRBD2 (5 bases). V lost 6 bases to trimming and J lost 0 bases, with 21 bases between them. Germline CDR1 reads SNHLY; CDR2 reads FYNNEI. The CDR3 runs to 18 residues. The variable domain in full, with the rest retrieved from reference TRBV2 and TRBJ2-4, is EPEVTQTPSHQVTQMGQEVILRCVPISNHLYFYWYRQILGQKVEFLVSFYNNEISEKSEIFDDQFSVERPDGSNFTLKIRSTKLEDSAMYFCASSGLTLREIAKNIQYFGAGTRLSVL.

This clonotype was seen a few times. J is TRBJ2-1 and V is TRBV11-3; 13 bases are shared with TRBD2. The CDR3 has 16 residues. V lost 5 bases, J lost 8 bases, and 9 bases stayed unmatched. Germline values: CDR1 SGHNT, CDR2 YENEEA. The CDR3 DNA reads as TGTGCCAGCAGCATCCGACGGGGACTAGCGGGACATGAGCAGTTCTTC. Translating gives CASSIRRGLAGHEQFF.